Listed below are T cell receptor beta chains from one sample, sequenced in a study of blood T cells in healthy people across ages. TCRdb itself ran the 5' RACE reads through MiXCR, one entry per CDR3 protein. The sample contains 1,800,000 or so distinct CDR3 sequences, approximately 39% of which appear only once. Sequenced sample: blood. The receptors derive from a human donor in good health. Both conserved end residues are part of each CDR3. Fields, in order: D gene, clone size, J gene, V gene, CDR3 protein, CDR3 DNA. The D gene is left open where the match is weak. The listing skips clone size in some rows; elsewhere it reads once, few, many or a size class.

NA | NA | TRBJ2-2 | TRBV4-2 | CASSQDYRGPKFTGELFF | TGTGCCAGCAGCCAAGATTATAGAGGCCCTAAATTCACCGGGGAGCTGTTTTTT
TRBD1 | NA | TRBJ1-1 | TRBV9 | CASSAETGRITEAFF | TGTGCCAGCAGCGCGGAGACAGGGCGAATCACTGAAGCTTTCTTT
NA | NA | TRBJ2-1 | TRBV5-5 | CAGSLGRHNEQFF | TGTGCCGGCAGCTTGGGTCGCCACAATGAGCAGTTCTTC
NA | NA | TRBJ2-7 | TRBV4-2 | CASSQAGQGMFEQYF | TGTGCCAGCAGCCAAGCGGGTCAGGGCATGTTCGAGCAGTACTTC
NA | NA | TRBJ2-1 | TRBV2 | CASSNPRAGSYNEQFF | TGTGCCAGCAGCAACCCACGGGCGGGGTCGTACAATGAGCAGTTCTTC
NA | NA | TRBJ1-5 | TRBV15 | CATSRDGPADQPQHF | TGTGCCACCAGCAGAGATGGGCCAGCGGATCAGCCCCAGCATTTT
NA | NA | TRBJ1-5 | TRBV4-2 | CASSQNENSNQPQHF | TGTGCCAGCAGCCAAAACGAGAATAGCAATCAGCCCCAGCATTTT
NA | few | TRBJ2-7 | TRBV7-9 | CASSSWRHEQYF | TGTGCCAGCAGCTCATGGAGACACGAGCAGTACTTC
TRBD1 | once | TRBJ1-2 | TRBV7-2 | CASSLEPDRIVYDGYTF | TGTGCCAGCAGCTTAGAGCCGGACAGGATCGTTTATGATGGCTACACCTTC
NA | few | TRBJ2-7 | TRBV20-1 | CSARMQGYPYEQYF | TGCAGTGCTAGGATGCAGGGCTACCCCTACGAGCAGTACTTC
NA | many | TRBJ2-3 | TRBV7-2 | CASSLDGSTDTQYF | TGTGCCAGCAGCTTAGACGGATCCACAGATACGCAGTATTTT
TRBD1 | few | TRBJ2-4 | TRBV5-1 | CASSSGQAGNIQYF | TGCGCCAGCAGCTCCGGACAGGCTGGAAACATTCAGTACTTC
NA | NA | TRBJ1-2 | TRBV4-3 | CASSPEGGRIYGYTF | TGCGCCAGCAGCCCAGAGGGGGGGAGGATCTATGGCTACACCTTC
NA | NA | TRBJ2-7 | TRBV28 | CASNTAGGEYEQYF | TGTGCCAGCAATACCGCAGGGGGGGAATACGAGCAGTACTTC
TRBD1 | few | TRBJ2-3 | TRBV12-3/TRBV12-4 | CASSTTGGLLADTQYF | TGTGCCAGCAGTACGACAGGGGGCCTGCTCGCAGATACGCAGTATTTT
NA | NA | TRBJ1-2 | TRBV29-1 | CSETKDRNNGYTF | TGCAGCGAGACGAAGGACAGAAACAATGGCTACACCTTC
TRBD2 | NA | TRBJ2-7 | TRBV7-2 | CASSRWTSGGISYEQYF | TGTGCCAGCAGCCGTTGGACTAGCGGGGGGATTTCCTACGAGCAGTACTTC
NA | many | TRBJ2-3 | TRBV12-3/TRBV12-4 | CASSFGSPSTDTQYF | TGTGCCAGCAGTTTCGGCAGCCCTAGCACAGATACGCAGTATTTT
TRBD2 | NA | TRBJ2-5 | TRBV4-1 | CASSQEVAGAKVGETQYF | TGCGCCAGCAGCCAAGAGGTAGCGGGGGCCAAAGTAGGAGAGACCCAGTACTTC
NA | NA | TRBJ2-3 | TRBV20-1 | CSARTGWVLTDTQYF | TGCAGTGCTAGGACGGGGTGGGTCCTTACAGATACGCAGTATTTT
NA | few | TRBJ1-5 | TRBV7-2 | CASSEGGAGQPQHF | TGTGCCAGCAGCGAAGGAGGGGCTGGGCAGCCCCAGCATTTT
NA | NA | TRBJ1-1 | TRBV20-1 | CSATFRAREAFF | TGCAGTGCTACCTTTCGGGCCCGTGAAGCTTTCTTT
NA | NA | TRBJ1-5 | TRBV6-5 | CASSYYQGDSNQPQHF | TGTGCCAGCAGTTACTACCAGGGCGATAGCAATCAGCCCCAGCATTTT
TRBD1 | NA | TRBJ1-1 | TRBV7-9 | CVSSLGQGRMNTEAFF | TGTGTCAGCAGCTTGGGACAGGGTAGAATGAACACTGAAGCTTTCTTT
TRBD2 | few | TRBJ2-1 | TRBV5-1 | CASSPGIAGVGEQFF | TGCGCCAGCAGCCCCGGGATAGCGGGGGTTGGTGAGCAGTTCTTC
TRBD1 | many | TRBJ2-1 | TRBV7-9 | CASSLRQGAYNEQFF | TGTGCCAGCAGCCTGCGACAGGGGGCCTACAATGAGCAGTTCTTC
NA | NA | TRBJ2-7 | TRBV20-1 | CSASGGFEAYEQYF | TGCAGTGCTAGTGGGGGGTTTGAGGCCTACGAGCAGTACTTC
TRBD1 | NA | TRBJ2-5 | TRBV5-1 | CASPRDSRLYF | TGCGCCAGCCCCAGGGACAGCCGATTGTACTTC
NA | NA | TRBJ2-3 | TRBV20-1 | CSARGMGAFAVTQYF | TGCAGTGCTAGAGGTATGGGGGCCTTTGCTGTGACGCAGTATTTT
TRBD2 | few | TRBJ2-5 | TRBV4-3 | CASSPVPSSNSGGALETQYF | TGCGCCAGCAGCCCGGTTCCCTCCTCTAATAGCGGGGGGGCCTTAGAGACCCAGTACTTC
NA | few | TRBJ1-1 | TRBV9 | CASSVVQGSAEAFF | TGTGCCAGCAGCGTAGTGCAGGGCTCTGCTGAAGCTTTCTTT
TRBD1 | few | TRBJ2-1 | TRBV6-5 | CASSLRDRDNEQFF | TGTGCCAGCAGCCTCCGGGACAGGGATAATGAGCAGTTCTTC
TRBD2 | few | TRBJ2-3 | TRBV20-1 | CSARVFLAGLTDTQYF | TGCAGTGCTAGAGTGTTTCTAGCGGGGCTCACAGATACGCAGTATTTT